Included here is one T cell receptor (beta chain) sequence, with context. Its antigen is as yet unknown. Germline loops: CDR1 DFQATT, CDR2 SNEGSKA (reference sequence). The CDR3 sequence is 14 residues long. Trimming left V 5 bases short and J 3 bases short, with 13 bases between. The data belong to a study of response to subunit inactivated influenza vaccine. Overall study results and limits: Researchers suggested that each seasonal influenza vaccination recruits few new T cells.

TCRdb reprocessed the RT-PCR reads via MiXCR and lists one record per CDR3 protein. The sample has around 170,000 distinct CDR3 sequences, 9.5% to 12% seen once; the top ten hold roughly a third. This receptor was taken from a man aged 45 to 75 who received an inactivated influenza vaccine. The material was CD8+ T cells sorted from PBMCs, obtained roughly 24 months after vaccination. The J gene is TRBJ2-2, the V gene TRBV20-1; D call uncertain. CDR3 in DNA: TGCAGTGCTCAAGCTGGGAAATACACCGGGGAGCTGTTTTTT. The encoded protein is CSAQAGKYTGELFF.